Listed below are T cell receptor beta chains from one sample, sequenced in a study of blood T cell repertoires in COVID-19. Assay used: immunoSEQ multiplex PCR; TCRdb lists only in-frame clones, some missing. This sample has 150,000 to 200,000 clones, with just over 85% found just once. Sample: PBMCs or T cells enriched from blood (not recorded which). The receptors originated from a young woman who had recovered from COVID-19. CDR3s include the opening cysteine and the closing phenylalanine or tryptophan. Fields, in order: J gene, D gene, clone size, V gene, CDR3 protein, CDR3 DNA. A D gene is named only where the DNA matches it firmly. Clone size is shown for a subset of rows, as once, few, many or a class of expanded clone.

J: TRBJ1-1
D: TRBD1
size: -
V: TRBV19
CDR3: CASSRTGGTEAFF
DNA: TGTGCCAGTAGCCGTACAGGGGGCACTGAAGCTTTCTTT

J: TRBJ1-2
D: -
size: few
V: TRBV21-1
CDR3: CASSRIFRDSYGYTF
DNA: TGTGCCAGCAGCAGGATTTTCCGGGACAGCTATGGCTACACCTTC

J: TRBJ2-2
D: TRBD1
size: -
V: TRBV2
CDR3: CASSGTAGGQRGELFF
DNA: TGTGCCAGCAGTGGAACGGCAGGGGGCCAACGCGGGGAGCTGTTTTTT

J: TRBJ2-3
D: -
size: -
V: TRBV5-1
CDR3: CASSLLELDTQYF
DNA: TGCGCCAGCAGCCTGCTGGAGCTTGATACGCAGTATTTT

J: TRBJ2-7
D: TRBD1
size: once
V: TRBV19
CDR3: CATTRQGSYEQYF
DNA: TGTGCCACTACCAGACAGGGTTCCTACGAGCAGTACTTC

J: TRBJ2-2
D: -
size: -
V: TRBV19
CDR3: CASKGRATGELFF
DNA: TGTGCCAGTAAGGGCAGGGCTACCGGGGAGCTGTTTTTT

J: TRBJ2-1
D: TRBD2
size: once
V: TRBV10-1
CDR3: CASSESLAGGNEQFF
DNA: TGCGCCAGCAGTGAGTCGCTAGCGGGGGGTAATGAGCAGTTCTTC

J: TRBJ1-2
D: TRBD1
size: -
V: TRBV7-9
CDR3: CASSFDRELGYGYTF
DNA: TGTGCCAGCAGCTTCGACAGGGAGTTGGGCTATGGCTACACCTTC

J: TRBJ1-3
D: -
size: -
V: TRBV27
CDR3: CASRSPGLTSGNTIYF
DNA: TGTGCCAGCAGATCACCGGGACTGACCTCTGGAAACACCATATATTTT

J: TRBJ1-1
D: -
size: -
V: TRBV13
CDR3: CASSSRHQGGTEAFF
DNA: TGTGCCAGCAGCTCACGACATCAGGGAGGCACTGAAGCTTTCTTT

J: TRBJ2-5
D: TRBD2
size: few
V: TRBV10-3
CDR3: CAISESTGGGARETQYF
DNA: TGTGCCATCAGTGAGTCCACCGGCGGGGGGGCCCGGGAGACCCAGTACTTC

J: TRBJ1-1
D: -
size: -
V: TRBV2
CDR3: CASLEGVQAFF
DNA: TGTGCCAGTCTCGAGGGGGTACAAGCTTTCTTT

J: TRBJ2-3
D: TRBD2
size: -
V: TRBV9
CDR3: CASSVGLAGSSTDTQYF
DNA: TGTGCCAGCAGCGTAGGACTAGCGGGGAGTAGCACAGATACGCAGTATTTT

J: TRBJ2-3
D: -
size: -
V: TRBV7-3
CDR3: CASSLIWAAGTDTQYF
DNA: TGTGCCAGCAGCTTAATTTGGGCAGCTGGCACAGATACGCAGTATTTT

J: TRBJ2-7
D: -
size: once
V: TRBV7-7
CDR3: CASSANQGSYEQYF
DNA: TGTGCTAGCAGCGCAAACCAGGGCTCCTACGAGCAGTACTTC

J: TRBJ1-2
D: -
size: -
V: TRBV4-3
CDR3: CASSQDSGQYYGYTF
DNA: TGCGCCAGCAGCCAAGATTCCGGACAGTACTATGGCTACACCTTC

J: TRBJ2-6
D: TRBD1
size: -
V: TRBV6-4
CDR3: CASSQGQGDSGANVLTF
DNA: TGTGCCAGCAGTCAGGGACAGGGGGACTCTGGGGCCAACGTCCTGACTTTC

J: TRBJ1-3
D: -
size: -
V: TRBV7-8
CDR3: CASSLYSTGNTIYF
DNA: TGTGCCAGCAGCTTATACTCAACTGGAAACACCATATATTTT

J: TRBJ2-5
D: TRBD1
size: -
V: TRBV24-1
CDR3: CATSDLERTGVETQYF
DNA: TGTGCCACCAGTGATTTGGAAAGAACAGGGGTCGAGACCCAGTACTTC

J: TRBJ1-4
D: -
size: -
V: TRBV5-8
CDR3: CASSIDMAPEKLFF
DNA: TGTGCCAGCAGCATAGACATGGCGCCTGAAAAACTGTTTTTT

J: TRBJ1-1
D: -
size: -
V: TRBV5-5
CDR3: CASSGFEDTEAFF
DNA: TGTGCCAGCAGTGGGTTTGAGGACACTGAAGCTTTCTTT

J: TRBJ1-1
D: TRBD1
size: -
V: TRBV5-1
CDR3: CASSPNTGGFEAFF
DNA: TGCGCCAGCAGCCCAAATACAGGGGGGTTTGAAGCTTTCTTT

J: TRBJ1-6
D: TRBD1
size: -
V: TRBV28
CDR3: CASSAATGGASPLHF
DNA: TGTGCCAGCAGTGCCGCGACAGGGGGCGCCTCACCCCTCCACTTT

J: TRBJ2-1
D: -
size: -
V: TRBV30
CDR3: CAWSVSRANEQFF
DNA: TGTGCCTGGAGTGTAAGCAGGGCCAATGAGCAGTTCTTC

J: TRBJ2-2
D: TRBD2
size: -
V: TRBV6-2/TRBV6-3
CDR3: CASSYSTSGGEANTGELFF
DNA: TGTGCCAGCAGTTACTCGACTAGCGGGGGGGAAGCGAACACCGGGGAGCTGTTTTTT

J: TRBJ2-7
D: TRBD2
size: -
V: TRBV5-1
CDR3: CASSFRTSDHEQYF
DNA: TGCGCCAGCAGTTTTCGGACTAGCGATCACGAGCAGTACTTC

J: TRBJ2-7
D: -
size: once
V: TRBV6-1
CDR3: CASREDRPPGYEQYF
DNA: TGTGCCAGCAGGGAAGACCGACCTCCGGGCTACGAGCAGTACTTC

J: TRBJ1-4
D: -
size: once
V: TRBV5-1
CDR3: CASSLYGEQNEKLFF
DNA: TGCGCCAGCAGCTTGTATGGGGAGCAGAATGAAAAACTGTTTTTT

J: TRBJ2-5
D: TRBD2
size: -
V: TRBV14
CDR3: CASSLTTSGGGGETQYF
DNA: TGTGCCAGCAGCCTGACGACTAGCGGGGGGGGAGGAGAGACCCAGTACTTC

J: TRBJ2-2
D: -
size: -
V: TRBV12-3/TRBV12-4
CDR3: CASSLRVAGELFF
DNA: TGTGCCAGCAGTTTGCGGGTCGCCGGGGAGCTGTTTTTT

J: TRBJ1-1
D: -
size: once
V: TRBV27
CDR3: CASSFGDSEAFF
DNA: TGTGCCAGCAGTTTCGGGGACTCTGAAGCTTTCTTT

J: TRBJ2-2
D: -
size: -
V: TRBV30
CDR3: CAWSPRLSGELFF
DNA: TGTGCCTGGAGCCCCCGGTTGAGCGGGGAGCTGTTTTTT

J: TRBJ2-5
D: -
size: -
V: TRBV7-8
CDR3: CASSLALAVETQYF
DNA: TGTGCCAGCAGCTTAGCACTAGCTGTGGAGACCCAGTACTTC

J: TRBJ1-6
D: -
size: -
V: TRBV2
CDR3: CASTAGANSPLHF
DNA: TGTGCCAGCACTGCAGGGGCGAATTCACCCCTCCACTTT

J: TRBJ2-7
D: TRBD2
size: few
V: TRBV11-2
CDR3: CASSPRGSGIYEQYF
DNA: TGTGCCAGCAGCCCCCGGGGTAGCGGGATCTACGAGCAGTACTTC

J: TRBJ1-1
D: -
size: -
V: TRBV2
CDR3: CASSEAQYTEAFF
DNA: TGTGCCAGCAGTGAAGCCCAATACACTGAAGCTTTCTTT

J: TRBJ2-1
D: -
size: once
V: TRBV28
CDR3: CASSLPKTGSSYNEQFF
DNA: TGTGCCAGCAGTTTACCCAAAACAGGGAGCTCCTACAATGAGCAGTTCTTC

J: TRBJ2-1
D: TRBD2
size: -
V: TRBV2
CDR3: CASSIRAGANEQFF
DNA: TGTGCCAGCAGTATTCGAGCGGGAGCCAATGAGCAGTTCTTC

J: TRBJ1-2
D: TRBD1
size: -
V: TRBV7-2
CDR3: CASSSRPGQGATGYTF
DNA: TGTGCCAGCAGCTCCAGGCCGGGACAGGGGGCGACAGGCTACACCTTC

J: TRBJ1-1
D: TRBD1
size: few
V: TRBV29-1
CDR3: CSVVYGQVTEAFF
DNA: TGCAGCGTTGTATATGGACAGGTGACTGAAGCTTTCTTT

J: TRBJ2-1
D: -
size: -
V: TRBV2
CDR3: CASSETNPITNEQFF
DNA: TGTGCCAGCAGTGAAACTAACCCAATTACCAATGAGCAGTTCTTC